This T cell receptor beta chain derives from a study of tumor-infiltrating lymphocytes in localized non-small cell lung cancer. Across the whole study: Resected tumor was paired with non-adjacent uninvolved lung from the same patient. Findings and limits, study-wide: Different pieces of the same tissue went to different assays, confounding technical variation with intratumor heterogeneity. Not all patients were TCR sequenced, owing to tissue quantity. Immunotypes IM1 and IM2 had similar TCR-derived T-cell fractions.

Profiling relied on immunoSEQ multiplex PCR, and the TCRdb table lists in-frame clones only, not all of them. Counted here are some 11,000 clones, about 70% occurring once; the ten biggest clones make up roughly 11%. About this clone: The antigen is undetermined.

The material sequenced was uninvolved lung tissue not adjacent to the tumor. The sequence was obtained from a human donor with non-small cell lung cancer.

CDR3 in amino acids: CASSLSFYTEAFF. Here the CDR3 DNA reads TGTGCCAGCAGCTTATCGTTCTACACTGAAGCTTTCTTT. The chain has TRBV7-8 and TRBJ1-1; the D is unclear. V lost 2 bases and J 3 bases, leaving 7 bases between the germline ends. Germline V gene data show CDR1 as SGHVS and CDR2 as FQNEAQ. This CDR3 is built from 13 residues.